This T cell receptor (beta chain) was sequenced during a study of T-cell memory formation after mild COVID-19. TCRdb fed the 5' RACE reads into MiXCR, producing one record per CDR3 protein. The sample includes about 340,000 distinct CDR3 sequences, 13% to 15% of them seen just once. Trimming cost V 0 bases and J 0 bases, with 7 bases left between them. This CDR3 comprises 14 residues. Germline loops: CDR1 SGDLS, CDR2 YYNGEE. The chain has TRBV9 and TRBJ2-7; D not certain. The specimen was PBMCs or a T cell subset sorted from them (not recorded which). The TCR originated in a young man who had mild COVID-19 (a few samples of this study predate the infection). Cell type and time point are not known. The chain's CDR3 is CASSVGSTSYEQYF. The CDR3 DNA is TGTGCCAGCAGCGTAGGAAGTACCTCCTACGAGCAGTACTTC.